This TCR beta chain was obtained from a study of blood T cell repertoires in COVID-19. As for the study in general: The cDNA or gDNA used as material had been derived from T cells, B-cell-depleted T cells, or PBMCs.

Original analysis: Cell counts per sample came from amplifying reference gene primers. The assay was immunoSEQ multiplex PCR, and TCRdb's table has in-frame clones only and misses some. The D gene and trimming were derived from the DNA, and the V and J assignments and clone size from that table. The sample yields under 200,000 clones, over 80% seen once. The receptor comes from a woman in her forties with acute or convalescent COVID-19. The sample comprised peripheral blood.

The CDR3 DNA sequence: TGTGCCAGTAGTATCGGACAGTATCTGCCTGAAGCTTTCTTT. Residues: CASSIGQYLPEAFF. This chain links TRBV19 with TRBJ1-1; tentatively, D is TRBD1 (6 bases). From germline, CDR1 is LNHDA and CDR2 SQIVND (reference sequence). Trimming shortened V by 3 bases and J by 6 bases, and 14 bases separated the two germline ends. This CDR3 has 14 residues.